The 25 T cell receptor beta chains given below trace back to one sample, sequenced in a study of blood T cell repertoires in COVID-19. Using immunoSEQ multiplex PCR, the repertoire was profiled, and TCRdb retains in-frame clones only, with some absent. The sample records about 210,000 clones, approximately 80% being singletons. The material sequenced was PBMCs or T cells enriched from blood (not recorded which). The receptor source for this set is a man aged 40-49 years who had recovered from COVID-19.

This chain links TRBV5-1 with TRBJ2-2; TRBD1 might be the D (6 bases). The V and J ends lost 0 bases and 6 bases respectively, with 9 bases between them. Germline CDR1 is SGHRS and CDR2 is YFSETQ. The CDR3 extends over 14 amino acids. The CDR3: CASSLGGRSGELFF. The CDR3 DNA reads TGCGCCAGCAGCTTGGGGGGGCGCTCCGGGGAGCTGTTTTTT.

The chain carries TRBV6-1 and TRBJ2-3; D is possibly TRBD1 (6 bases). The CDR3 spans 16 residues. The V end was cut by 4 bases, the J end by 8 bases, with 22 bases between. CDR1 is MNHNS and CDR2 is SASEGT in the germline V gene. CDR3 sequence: CASSGQGPNPSITQYF. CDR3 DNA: TGTGCCAGCAGTGGGCAGGGGCCGAACCCCAGTATTACGCAGTATTTT.

CDR3 sequence: CASSYGTGITGELFF. The CDR3 nucleotides are TGTGCCAGCAGCTATGGGACAGGAATAACCGGGGAGCTGTTTTTT. The chain recombines TRBV27 with TRBJ2-2; 8 bases are a match to TRBD1. The CDR3 extends over 15 amino acids. J gave up 5 bases and V 6 bases, and 8 bases lay outside the gene matches. In germline, CDR1 is MNHEY, CDR2 SMNVEV (reference sequence).

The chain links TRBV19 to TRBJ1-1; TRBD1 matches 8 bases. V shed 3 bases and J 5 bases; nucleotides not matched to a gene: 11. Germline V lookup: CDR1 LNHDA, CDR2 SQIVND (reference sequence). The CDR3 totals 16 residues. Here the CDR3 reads CASSISLGQGTTEAFF. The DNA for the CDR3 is TGTGCCAGTAGTATCTCCTTAGGACAGGGCACGACTGAAGCTTTCTTT.

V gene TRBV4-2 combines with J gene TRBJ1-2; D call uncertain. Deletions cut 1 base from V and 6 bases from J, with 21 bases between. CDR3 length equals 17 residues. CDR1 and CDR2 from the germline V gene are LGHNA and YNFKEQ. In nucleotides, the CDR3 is TGTGCCAGCAGCCAAGCCCCACACGCCGTCGTCGGGAATGGCTACACCTTC. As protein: CASSQAPHAVVGNGYTF.

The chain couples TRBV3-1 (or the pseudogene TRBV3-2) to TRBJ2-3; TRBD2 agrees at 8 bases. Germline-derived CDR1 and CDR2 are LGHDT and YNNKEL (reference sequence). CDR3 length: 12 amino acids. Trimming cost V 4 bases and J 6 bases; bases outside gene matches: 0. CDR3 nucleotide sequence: TGTGCCAGCAGCCGACTAGCGGATACGCAGTATTTT. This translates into CASSRLADTQYF.

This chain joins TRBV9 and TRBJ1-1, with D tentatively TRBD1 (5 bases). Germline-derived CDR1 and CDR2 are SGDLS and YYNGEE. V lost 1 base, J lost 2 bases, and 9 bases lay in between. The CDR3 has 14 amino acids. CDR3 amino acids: CASSVSGTNTEAFF. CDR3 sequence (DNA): TGTGCCAGCAGCGTATCGGGGACTAACACTGAAGCTTTCTTT.

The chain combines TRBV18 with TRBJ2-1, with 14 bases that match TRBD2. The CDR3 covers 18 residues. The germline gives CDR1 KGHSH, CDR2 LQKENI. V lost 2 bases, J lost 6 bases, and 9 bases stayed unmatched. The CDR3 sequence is CASSPSTSGGAMSNEQFF. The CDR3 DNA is TGTGCCAGCTCACCATCGACTAGCGGGGGGGCCATGTCCAATGAGCAGTTCTTC.

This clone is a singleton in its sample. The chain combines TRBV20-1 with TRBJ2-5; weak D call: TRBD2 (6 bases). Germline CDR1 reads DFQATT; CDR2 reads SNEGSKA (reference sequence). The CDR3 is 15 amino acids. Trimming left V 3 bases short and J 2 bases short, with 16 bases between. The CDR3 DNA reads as TGCAGTGCTAGTGGCGGGGCCAGACCTCAAGAGACCCAGTACTTC. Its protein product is CSASGGARPQETQYF.

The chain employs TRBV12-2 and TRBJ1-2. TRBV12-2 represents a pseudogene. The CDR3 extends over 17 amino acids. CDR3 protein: CASRARGCGPVGCGYTF. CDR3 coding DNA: TGTGCAAGTCGCGCGAGAGGTTGCGGCCCCGTTGGCTGTGGCTACACCTTC.

CDR3 residues: CASSGRDRLYSPLHF. For the CDR3, the DNA is TGTGCCAGCAGCGGCCGGGACAGGCTTTATTCACCCCTCCACTTT. The V and J genes are TRBV9 and TRBJ1-6; 8 bases match TRBD1. With V trimmed by 3 bases and J by 8 bases, 7 bases remained unmatched. In germline, CDR1 is SGDLS, CDR2 YYNGEE. CDR3 size: 15 residues.

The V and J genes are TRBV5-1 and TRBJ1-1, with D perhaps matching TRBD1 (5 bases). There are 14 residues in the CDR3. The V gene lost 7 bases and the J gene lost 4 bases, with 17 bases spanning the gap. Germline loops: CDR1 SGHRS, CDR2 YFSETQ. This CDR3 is CASSRGVGPTEAFF. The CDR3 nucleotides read TGCGCCAGCTCCCGGGGGGTGGGACCCACTGAAGCTTTCTTT.

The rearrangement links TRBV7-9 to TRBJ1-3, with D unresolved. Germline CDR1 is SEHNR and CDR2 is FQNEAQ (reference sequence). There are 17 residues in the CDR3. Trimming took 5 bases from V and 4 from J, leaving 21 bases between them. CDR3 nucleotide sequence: TGTGCCAGCAGCCCCTTGGGAGATGGGCGGAAAGGAAACACCATATATTTT. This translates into CASSPLGDGRKGNTIYF.

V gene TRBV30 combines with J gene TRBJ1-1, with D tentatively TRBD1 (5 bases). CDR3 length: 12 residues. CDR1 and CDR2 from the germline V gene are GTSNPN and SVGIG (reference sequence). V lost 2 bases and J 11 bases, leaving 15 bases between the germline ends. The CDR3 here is CAWSLAGLDAFF. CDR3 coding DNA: TGTGCCTGGAGTTTAGCAGGGCTAGACGCTTTCTTT.

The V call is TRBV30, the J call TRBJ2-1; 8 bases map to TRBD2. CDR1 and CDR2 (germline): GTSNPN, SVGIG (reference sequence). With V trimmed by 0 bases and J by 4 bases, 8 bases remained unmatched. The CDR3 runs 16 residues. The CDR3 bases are TGTGCCTGGAGTGTACCTGGCGGGGGGTATTACAATGAGCAGTTCTTC. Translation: CAWSVPGGGYYNEQFF.

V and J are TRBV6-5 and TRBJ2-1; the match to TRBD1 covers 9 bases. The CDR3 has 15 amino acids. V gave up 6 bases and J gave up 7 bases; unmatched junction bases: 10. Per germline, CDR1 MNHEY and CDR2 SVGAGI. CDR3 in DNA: TGTGCCAGCAGAACTTCCGGGACAGGGACAAATGAGCAGTTCTTC. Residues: CASRTSGTGTNEQFF.

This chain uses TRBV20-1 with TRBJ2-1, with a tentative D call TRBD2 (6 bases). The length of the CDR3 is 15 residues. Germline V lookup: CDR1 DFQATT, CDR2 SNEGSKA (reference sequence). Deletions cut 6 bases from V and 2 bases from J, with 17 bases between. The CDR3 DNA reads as TGCAGTGCAAGTCCCCCCGGGAGAACCTACAATGAGCAGTTCTTC. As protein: CSASPPGRTYNEQFF.

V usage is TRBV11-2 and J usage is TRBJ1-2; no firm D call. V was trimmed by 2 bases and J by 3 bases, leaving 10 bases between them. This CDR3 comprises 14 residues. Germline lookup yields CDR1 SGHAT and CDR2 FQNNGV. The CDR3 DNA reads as TGTGCCAGCAGCTTACGATACGGAGACTATGGCTACACCTTC. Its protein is CASSLRYGDYGYTF.

The CDR3 loop reads CASSSGALQETQYF. CDR3 coding DNA: TGTGCCAGCAGCTCAGGCGCCCTCCAAGAGACCCAGTACTTC. V is TRBV9 and J is TRBJ2-5, with D uncertain. Trimming took 4 bases from V and 1 from J, leaving 11 bases between them. CDR1 is SGDLS, CDR2 YYNGEE, per germline. This CDR3 is 14 amino acids long.

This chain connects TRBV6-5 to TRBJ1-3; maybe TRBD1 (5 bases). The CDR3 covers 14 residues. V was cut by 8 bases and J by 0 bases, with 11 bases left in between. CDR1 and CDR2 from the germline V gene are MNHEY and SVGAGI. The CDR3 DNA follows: TGTGCCAGCTCCGACAGATACTCTGGAAACACCATATATTTT. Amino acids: CASSDRYSGNTIYF.

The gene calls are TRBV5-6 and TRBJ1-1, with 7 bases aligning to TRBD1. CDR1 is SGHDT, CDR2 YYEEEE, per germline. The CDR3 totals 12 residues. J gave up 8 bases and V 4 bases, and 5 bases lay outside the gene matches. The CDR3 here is CASSRGTAEAFF. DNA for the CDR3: TGTGCCAGCAGCCGCGGGACAGCCGAAGCTTTCTTT.

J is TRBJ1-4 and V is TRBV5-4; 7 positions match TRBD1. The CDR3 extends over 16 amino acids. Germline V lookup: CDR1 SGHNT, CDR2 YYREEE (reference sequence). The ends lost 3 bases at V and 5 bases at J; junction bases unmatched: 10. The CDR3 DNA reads TGTGCCAGCAGCTCAGACCAACAGGGGTACAATGAAAAACTGTTTTTT. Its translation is CASSSDQQGYNEKLFF.

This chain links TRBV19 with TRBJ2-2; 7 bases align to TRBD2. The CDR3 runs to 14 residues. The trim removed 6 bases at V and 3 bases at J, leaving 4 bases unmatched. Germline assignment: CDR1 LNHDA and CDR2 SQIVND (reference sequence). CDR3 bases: TGTGCCAGTAGCCCTGGGGGGGACACCGGGGAGCTGTTTTTT. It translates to CASSPGGDTGELFF.

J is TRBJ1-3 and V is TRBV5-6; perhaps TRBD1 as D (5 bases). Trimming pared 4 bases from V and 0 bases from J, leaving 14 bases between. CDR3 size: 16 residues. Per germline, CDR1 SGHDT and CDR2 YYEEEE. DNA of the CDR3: TGTGCCAGCAGCCCTTCGACAGTTTACTCTGGAAACACCATATATTTT. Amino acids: CASSPSTVYSGNTIYF.

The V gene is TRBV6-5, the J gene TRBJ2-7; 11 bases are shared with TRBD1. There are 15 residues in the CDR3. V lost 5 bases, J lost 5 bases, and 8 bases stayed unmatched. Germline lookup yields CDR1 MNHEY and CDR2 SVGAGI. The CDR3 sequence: CASSLQGQGAHEQYF. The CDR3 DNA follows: TGTGCCAGCAGTCTGCAAGGACAGGGGGCCCACGAGCAGTACTTC.